This T cell receptor (beta chain) originates from a study of early T cells in non-severe SARS-CoV-2 infection. Study-level background: Chains were not paired, and sequencing was done on bulk RNA from unsorted whole blood. General observations from the study: A preference for anti-spike CD8 responses marked VDJdb matching, which missed private and CD4 specificities.

The CDR3 length is 18 residues. CDR1 and CDR2 (germline): DFQATT, SNEGSKA (reference sequence). After removal of 2 bases from V and 3 bases from J, the junction contained 16 bases not matched to a gene. Researchers tagged individual cDNA molecules with unique molecular identifiers. TCRdb re-analysed the 5' RACE reads in MiXCR, keeping a single row per CDR3 protein. The table includes approximately 33,000 distinct CDR3 sequences, 3% to 4.5% detected once. This clonotype is medium-sized by share. Its antigen is unknown. This rearrangement joins TRBV20-1 to TRBJ1-2; 9 bases are shared with TRBD1. The receptor was derived from an adult who was a healthcare worker with PCR-confirmed SARS-CoV-2 infection or an uninfected control (not recorded which). The sequenced sample was whole blood. The chain's CDR3 is CSARWGTRTGGRDYGYTF. In DNA, the CDR3 is TGCAGTGCTAGATGGGGGACCCGAACAGGGGGCCGGGACTATGGCTACACCTTC.